This TCR beta chain was sequenced during a study of regulatory T cells in long-lasting Graves disease. At the level of the study: Positivity for TSH receptor antibodies plus over 5 years of antithyroid drugs meant persistent Graves' disease.

Libraries of TCR beta came from iRepertoire HTBI primers plus Arm-PCR of CDR3 regions. In the source study's methods: Identified across the samples were 60 to 70 TRBV segments and about 15 TRBJ segments. In TCRdb, the multiplex PCR reads were re-called with MiXCR into one record per CDR3 protein. None of the V and J calls come from the authors' own analysis; TCRdb made them. This sample has roughly 490,000 distinct CDR3 sequences, with less than 25% found just once. In its sample, this clonotype was seen many times. Its antigen remains unknown. In germline, CDR1 is MDHEN, CDR2 SYDVKM. J was trimmed by 5 bases and V by 5 bases; bases with no gene match: 14. This CDR3 is 16 amino acids long. Findings and caveats of the study: Persistent disease samples used TRBV28, TRBJ1-2 and TRBJ2-5 preferentially.

The time point here: persistent/refractory GD, antithyroid drugs over 5 years with positive TRAb. Scientists built the TCR library using RNA that was extracted from PBMCs. The material sequenced was peripheral blood mononuclear cells (PBMCs), taken when the disease was refractory, from a patient treated with antithyroid drugs. The source is a female donor with Graves disease. The rearrangement links TRBV28 to TRBJ1-2; 7 bases are a match to TRBD1. The CDR3 spells CASSNPSTGNGYGYTF. CDR3 DNA sequence: TGTGCCAGCAGTAACCCCTCGACAGGGAATGGGTATGGCTACACCTTC.